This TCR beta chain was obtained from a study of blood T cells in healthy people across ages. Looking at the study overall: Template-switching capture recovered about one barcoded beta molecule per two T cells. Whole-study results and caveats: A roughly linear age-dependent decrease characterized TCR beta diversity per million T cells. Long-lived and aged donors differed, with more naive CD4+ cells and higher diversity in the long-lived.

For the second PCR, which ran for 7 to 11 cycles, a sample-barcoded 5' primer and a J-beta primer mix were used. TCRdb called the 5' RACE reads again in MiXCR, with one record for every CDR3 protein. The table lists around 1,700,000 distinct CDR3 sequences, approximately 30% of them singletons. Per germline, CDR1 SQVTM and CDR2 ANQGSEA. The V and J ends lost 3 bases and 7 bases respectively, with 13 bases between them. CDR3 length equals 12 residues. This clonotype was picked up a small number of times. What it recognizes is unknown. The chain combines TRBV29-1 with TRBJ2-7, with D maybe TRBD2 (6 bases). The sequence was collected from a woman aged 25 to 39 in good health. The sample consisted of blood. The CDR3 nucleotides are TGCAGCGTTGATGGGGGAGGCAAGGAGCAGTACTTC. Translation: CSVDGGGKEQYF.